Listed below are T cell receptor beta chains from one sample, sequenced in a study of beta chain features in type 1 diabetes. TCRdb's copy holds only in-frame clones and misses some; the assay was immunoSEQ multiplex PCR. The sample lists roughly 240,000 clones; 20% to 25% were seen once. The sequenced sample was naive CD4+ T cells from blood. The receptor set was obtained from a woman aged 25 to 45 with type 1 diabetes. The CDR3 runs from the conserved cysteine through the conserved F or W. A D gene is named only where the DNA matches it firmly. Size is omitted from some rows. Given values are once, few, many or a class for expanded clones.

J	size	D	V	DNA	CDR3
TRBJ2-5	few	.	TRBV30	TGTGCCTGGAGTGACTTACCTTATCCCCAGTACTTC	CAWSDLPYPQYF
TRBJ1-2	few	.	TRBV4-1	TGCGCCAGCAGCCAAGATCGGGTGGGGGCTTCTAACTATGGCTACACCTTC	CASSQDRVGASNYGYTF
TRBJ2-1	few	TRBD2	TRBV11-1	TGTGCCAGCAGCAGCGGGAGTAGGAATGAGCAGTTCTTC	CASSSGSRNEQFF
TRBJ2-5	few	TRBD1	TRBV29-1	TGCAGCGCTAGGACAGGGTGGGAGACCCAGTACTTC	CSARTGWETQYF
TRBJ2-1	.	TRBD2	TRBV9	TGTGCCAGCAGCGTAGGGACTAGCGGGTCCTACAATGAGCAGTTCTTC	CASSVGTSGSYNEQFF
TRBJ2-7	.	TRBD1	TRBV13	TGTGCCAGCAGCCCTTGGACAGGGGACTACGAGCAGTACTTC	CASSPWTGDYEQYF
TRBJ1-5	few	.	TRBV7-2	TGTGCCAGCAGCCCCCGGGCGGGGCGCCAGCCCCAGCATTTT	CASSPRAGRQPQHF
TRBJ2-5	once	TRBD1	TRBV6-1	TGTGCCAGCAGTGATCGGGACAGGGGAGAGACCCAGTACTTC	CASSDRDRGETQYF
TRBJ2-1	few	.	TRBV30	TGTGCCTGGAGTGTACAGAGTGAGCAGTTCTTC	CAWSVQSEQFF
TRBJ1-4	.	.	TRBV15	TGTGCCACCAGCAGAGATAACAGTGCCGAGGAAAAACTGTTTTTT	CATSRDNSAEEKLFF
TRBJ2-5	few	.	TRBV6-1	TGTGCCAGCAGTGAAGCCGGGACATTGGAGACCCAGTACTTC	CASSEAGTLETQYF
TRBJ1-1	.	TRBD1	TRBV7-2	TGTGCCAGCAGCGCCCGACAGGGACTCACTTCTGAAGCTTTCTTT	CASSARQGLTSEAFF
TRBJ2-1	.	TRBD2	TRBV11-2	TGTGCCAGCAGCTCCCGGACTAGCGGGAAGGCCTACAATGAGCAGTTCTTC	CASSSRTSGKAYNEQFF
TRBJ1-1	.	.	TRBV7-2	TGTGCCAGCAGCCTACTGGGAGTCGGGGGTATGATCTCTTCTGAAGCTTTCTTT	CASSLLGVGGMISSEAFF
TRBJ2-1	.	TRBD2	TRBV19	TGTGCCAGTAGATTGACTAGCGGATTTTCTAATGAGCAGTTCTTC	CASRLTSGFSNEQFF
TRBJ2-7	.	.	TRBV27	TGTGCCAGCAGTGCCTACAGGGTCTACGAGCAGTACTTC	CASSAYRVYEQYF
TRBJ1-1	.	TRBD1	TRBV4-1	TGCGCCAGCAAGAGACAGGGTGGCACTGAAGCTTTCTTT	CASKRQGGTEAFF
TRBJ2-3	.	TRBD2	TRBV27	TGTGCCAGCAGTCAAGGCCCAGGGCGGGAGTACACAGATACGCAGTATTTT	CASSQGPGREYTDTQYF
TRBJ2-5	few	.	TRBV29-1	TGCAGCTCCCAGACAGGACAAGAGACCCAGTACTTC	CSSQTGQETQYF
TRBJ2-5	.	.	TRBV9	TGTGCCAGCAGCGGCCCCCAGGGGACCCAGTACTTC	CASSGPQGTQYF
TRBJ2-7	few	.	TRBV5-1	TGCGCCAGCAGCCCCCGGACTGGTTACGAGCAGTACTTC	CASSPRTGYEQYF
TRBJ2-3	.	TRBD2	TRBV6-5	TGTGCCAGCCGGCTCACGGGAGGCGGCACAGATACGCAGTATTTT	CASRLTGGGTDTQYF
TRBJ1-1	.	.	TRBV28	TGTGCCAGCAGTTTTGGAGGGCCCCACACTGAAGCTTTCTTT	CASSFGGPHTEAFF
TRBJ1-5	.	.	TRBV6-6	TGTGCCAGCAGATCGCGACAGCCCCAGCATTTT	CASRSRQPQHF
TRBJ1-1	.	.	TRBV7-9	TGTGCCAGCACATCCCCCCGGAGGGGTGGTGGCACTGAAGCTTTCTTT	CASTSPRRGGGTEAFF
TRBJ1-4	few	.	TRBV19	TGTGCCAGTCTCGACGGTTTTAGGGGTGGGAAACTGTTTTTT	CASLDGFRGGKLFF
TRBJ2-5	.	TRBD1	TRBV29-1	TGCAGCGTTGGAGGACAGGGCCTGGAGACCCAGTACTTC	CSVGGQGLETQYF
TRBJ1-5	few	.	TRBV6-6	TGTGCCAGCAGTTACTCGATAGGCCGCGGGCAGCCCCAGCATTTT	CASSYSIGRGQPQHF
TRBJ1-5	.	TRBD1	TRBV11-2	TGTGCCAGCAGCAGCGGGACAGGGGGCGGTCAGCCCCAGCATTTT	CASSSGTGGGQPQHF
TRBJ2-7	.	TRBD2	TRBV6-5	TGTGCCAGCAGTTACCCCGGGGGGTACGAGCAGTACTTC	CASSYPGGYEQYF
TRBJ2-7	few	TRBD1	TRBV4-1	TGCGCCAGCAGCCACTTTCCCCGGGACAGCTCCTACGAGCAGTACTTC	CASSHFPRDSSYEQYF
TRBJ2-5	.	TRBD2	TRBV5-1	TGCGCCAGCAGCTTTACGCCGACTAGCCCAGAGACCCAGTACTTC	CASSFTPTSPETQYF
TRBJ2-1	few	TRBD2	TRBV4-2	TGTGCCAGCAGCCCTTGGACTAGCGGGAGGACGGACAATGAGCAGTTCTTC	CASSPWTSGRTDNEQFF
TRBJ2-5	.	.	TRBV10-3	TGTGCCATCAGTGTAAACCCTCGGGAGACCCAGTACTTC	CAISVNPRETQYF
TRBJ1-2	few	.	TRBV30	TGTGCCTGGAGTCGGGACATCTACACCTTC	CAWSRDIYTF
TRBJ2-1	few	.	TRBV6-5	TGTGCCAGCAGGGAGTTAGTCGACAATGAGCAGTTCTTC	CASRELVDNEQFF
TRBJ2-5	.	.	TRBV5-4	TGTGCCAGCAGCTTGGCCGTCGGGACAAAGGTGGAGACCCAGTACTTC	CASSLAVGTKVETQYF
TRBJ1-1	.	.	TRBV2	TGTGCCAGCACCAAAGACAGTGGCGGTGAAGCTTTCTTT	CASTKDSGGEAFF
TRBJ1-2	few	.	TRBV20-1	TGCAGTGCTGCGGGAAACTATGGCTACACCTTC	CSAAGNYGYTF
TRBJ2-5	few	TRBD1	TRBV7-9	TGTGCCAGCAGCGTACTGGGACAGGGGGACCGCGAGACCCAGTACTTC	CASSVLGQGDRETQYF
TRBJ1-1	.	.	TRBV18	TGTGCCAGCTCAACCACGGCCAGGGTAGGAACTGAAGCTTTCTTT	CASSTTARVGTEAFF
TRBJ2-2	few	.	TRBV19	TGTGCCAGTATGCGGGGCACCGGGGAGCTGTTTTTT	CASMRGTGELFF
TRBJ1-5	.	TRBD1	TRBV5-6	TGTGCCAGCAGCTTGAATGGACAGGGATACGAGCAGCCCCAGCATTTT	CASSLNGQGYEQPQHF
TRBJ2-7	few	TRBD1	TRBV28	TGTGCCAGCAGTTTAACGGGACAGGGGATTTACGAGCAGTACTTC	CASSLTGQGIYEQYF
TRBJ1-5	.	TRBD1	TRBV28	TGTGCCAGCAGTACAGGGGGGCCCCAGCATTTT	CASSTGGPQHF
TRBJ1-5	.	.	TRBV6-5	TGTGCCAGCAGTGAAACCGGAGGCAATCAGCCCCAGCATTTT	CASSETGGNQPQHF
TRBJ1-2	.	.	TRBV30	TGTGCCTGCAACAGTGATGGCTACACCTTC	CACNSDGYTF
TRBJ1-1	few	.	TRBV19	TGTGCCAGTTCCCAGGTCCGGGACAATCAAGCTTTCTTT	CASSQVRDNQAFF
TRBJ1-1	.	.	TRBV23-1	TGCGCCAGCAGTCAATTTCCAGTCAGGAACACTGAAGCTTTCTTT	CASSQFPVRNTEAFF
TRBJ2-3	.	.	TRBV5-1	TGCGCCAGCAGCTTGACTAGTAAGGGCACAGATACGCAGTATTTT	CASSLTSKGTDTQYF
TRBJ2-4	few	TRBD2	TRBV25-1	TGTGCCAGCACCCTACTAGCGGGAGGGCCGCTAGCCAAAAACATTCAGTACTTC	CASTLLAGGPLAKNIQYF
TRBJ1-4	.	.	TRBV29-1	TGCAGCGTTGCCTCGGGTGATGAAAAACTGTTTTTT	CSVASGDEKLFF
TRBJ1-4	.	.	TRBV28	TGTGCCAGCAGTTTAGGCGGGTTACGAGGGGAAAAACTGTTTTTT	CASSLGGLRGEKLFF
TRBJ2-3	.	TRBD2	TRBV7-2	TGTGCCAGCAGCTTAGATCTACTAGCGGGAGGGCCGCGCACAGATACGCAGTATTTT	CASSLDLLAGGPRTDTQYF
TRBJ1-2	.	.	TRBV21-1	TGTGCCAGCAGCACCCCGTATGGCTACACCTTC	CASSTPYGYTF
TRBJ2-3	.	TRBD2	TRBV5-1	TGCGCCAGCAGTAGCGGGAGATACACAGATACGCAGTATTTT	CASSSGRYTDTQYF
TRBJ2-3	.	.	TRBV5-4	TGTGCCAGCCGACTATCAGATACGCAGTATTTT	CASRLSDTQYF